The clone carrying this T cell receptor (beta chain) has at least ten counts. TCRdb analysed the reads with MiXCR anew, one entry per CDR3 protein. The repertoire consists of just under 300,000 distinct CDR3 sequences, with approximately 8.9% occurring once and the leading ten covering around 2.6%. The data belong to a study of T cell repertoires in cytomegalovirus infection. On the study more broadly: Public TCR beta signatures provided an indication of both CMV infection and a matching HLA type.

The germline V gene encodes CDR1 SGHVS and CDR2 FNYEAQ. V shed 4 bases and J shed 5 bases, with 9 bases lying between them. This CDR3 is 12 amino acids long. The specimen sequenced was PBMCs. The TCR originated in a human donor in good health (CMV status not recorded). Some clones in this sample may be carry-over from other donors' samples. V gene TRBV7-6 combines with J gene TRBJ2-7; D is tentatively TRBD1 or TRBD2 (5 bases each). CDR3 residues: CASSSTGHEQYF. The CDR3 coding sequence is TGTGCCAGCAGCTCTACGGGACACGAGCAGTACTTC.